This T cell receptor beta chain was obtained from a study of blood T cell repertoires in COVID-19. Data came from immunoSEQ multiplex PCR; TCRdb stores just in-frame clones and leaves some out. In the table there are roughly 140,000 clones, around 90% of which are singletons. The source material was peripheral blood. The TCR was taken from a woman aged 55-75 years with active or convalescent COVID-19.

The CDR3 nucleotides are TGTGCCAGCAGCTTATGGGGACAGGGAGGCCTCAATCAGCCCCAGCATTTT. This gives the protein CASSLWGQGGLNQPQHF. The V and J genes are TRBV7-9 and TRBJ1-5, with 9 bases that match TRBD1. The CDR3 contains 17 residues. V lost 2 bases and J lost 3; bases outside the gene matches: 8. Germline CDR1 and CDR2: SEHNR and FQNEAQ (reference sequence).